This T cell receptor beta chain was identified in a study of T cell responses to AZD1222 COVID-19 vaccine. Only in-frame clones appear in the TCRdb table, and some are missing; sequencing was by immunoSEQ multiplex PCR. The table has 130,000 to 150,000 clones, approximately 91% seen once; the top ten hold less than 2.5%. V was pared by 2 bases and J by 0 bases, with 10 bases between. The CDR3 loop spans 15 amino acids. Germline CDR1 LGHDT, CDR2 YNNKEL (reference sequence). Sequencing used peripheral blood, obtained 28 days after the second AZD1222 dose. The rearrangement joins TRBV3-1 (or the pseudogene TRBV3-2) to TRBJ1-2; the D is unclear. The TCR comes from an adult who received the AZD1222 COVID-19 vaccine. CDR3 sequence: CASSQRGGANYGYTF. The CDR3 nucleotides are TGTGCCAGCAGCCAACGAGGCGGGGCTAACTATGGCTACACCTTC.